This TCR beta chain came from a study of blood T cells in healthy people across ages. The germline V gene has CDR1 DFQATT and CDR2 SNEGSKA (reference sequence). Germline trimming cut 0 bases from V and 2 bases from J; bases unmatched to any gene: 4. The CDR3 is 16 amino acids. Together with a sample-barcoded 5' primer, a J-beta primer mix was included in a second PCR lasting roughly 6 to 12 cycles. TCRdb fed the 5' RACE reads into MiXCR, producing one record per CDR3 protein. The table records roughly 830,000 distinct CDR3 sequences, under 80% of them present only once. The sequence came from a man between 25 and 39 years old in good health. The genes are TRBV20-1 and TRBJ2-3; 11 bases fit TRBD2. Specimen: blood. The CDR3 loop is CSARDPSGGITDTQYF. CDR3 DNA: TGCAGTGCTAGAGATCCTAGCGGGGGGATCACAGATACGCAGTATTTT.